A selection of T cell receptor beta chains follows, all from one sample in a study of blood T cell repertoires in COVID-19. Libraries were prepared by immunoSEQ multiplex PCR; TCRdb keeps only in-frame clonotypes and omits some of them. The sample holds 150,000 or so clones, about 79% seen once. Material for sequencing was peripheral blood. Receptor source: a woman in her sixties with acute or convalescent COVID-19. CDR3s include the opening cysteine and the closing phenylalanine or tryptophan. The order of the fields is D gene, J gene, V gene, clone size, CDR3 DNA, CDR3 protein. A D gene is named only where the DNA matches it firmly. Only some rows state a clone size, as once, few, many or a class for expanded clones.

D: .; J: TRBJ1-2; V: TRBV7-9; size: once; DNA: TGTGCCAGCAGCTTAGAGGGTTTGGGGGGGCATGGCTACACCTTC; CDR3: CASSLEGLGGHGYTF
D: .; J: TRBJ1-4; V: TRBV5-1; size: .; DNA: TGCGCCAGCAGCCTGGGGGAGGGACCAACTAATGAAAAACTGTTTTTT; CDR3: CASSLGEGPTNEKLFF
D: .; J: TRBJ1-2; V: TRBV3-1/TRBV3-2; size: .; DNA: TGTGCCAGCAGCCTCAGATTTAACTATGGCTACACCTTC; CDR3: CASSLRFNYGYTF
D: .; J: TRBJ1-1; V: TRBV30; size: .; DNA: TGTGCCTGGAGTACGTACTGGAACACTGAAGCTTTCTTT; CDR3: CAWSTYWNTEAFF
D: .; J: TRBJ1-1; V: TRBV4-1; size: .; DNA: TGCGCCAGCAGCCAACAGGGTGTGACTGAAGCTTTCTTT; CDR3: CASSQQGVTEAFF
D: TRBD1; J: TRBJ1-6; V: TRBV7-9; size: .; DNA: TGTGCCAGCAGCTTAGAGGCTCGCCAGGGGGTGGTCACCCTCCACTTT; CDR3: CASSLEARQGVVTLHF
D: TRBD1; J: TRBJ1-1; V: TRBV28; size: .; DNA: TGTGCCAGCAGGGTCGGGACAGGGGGAATGAACACTGAAGCTTTCTTT; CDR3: CASRVGTGGMNTEAFF
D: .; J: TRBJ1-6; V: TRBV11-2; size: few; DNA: TGTGCCAGCAGCTTAGCGGGGGTGGCGGCGGATTCACCCCTCCACTTT; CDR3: CASSLAGVAADSPLHF
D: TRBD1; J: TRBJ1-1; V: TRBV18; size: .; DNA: TGTGCCAGTGAAACCCGACAGGGGGGCACTGAAGCTTTCTTT; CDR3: CASETRQGGTEAFF
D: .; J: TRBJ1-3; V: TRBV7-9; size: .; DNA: TGTGCCAGCAGCCTATCCGGGGAGTACGGAAACACCATATATTTT; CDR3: CASSLSGEYGNTIYF
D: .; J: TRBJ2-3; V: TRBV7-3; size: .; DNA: TGTGCCAGCAGCTTAAGGGCCACCACAGATACGCAGTATTTT; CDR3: CASSLRATTDTQYF
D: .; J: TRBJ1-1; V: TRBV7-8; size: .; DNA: TGTGCCAGCAGTGAACAGGGTTCCAACACTGAAGCTTTCTTT; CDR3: CASSEQGSNTEAFF
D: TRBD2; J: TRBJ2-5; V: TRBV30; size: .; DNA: TGTGCCTGGAGTGTATTGGGCCTAGCGGCAGAGACCCAGTACTTC; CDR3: CAWSVLGLAAETQYF
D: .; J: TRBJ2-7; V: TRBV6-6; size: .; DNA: TGTGCCAGCAGCTATGGTCTTGGCGAGCAGTACTTC; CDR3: CASSYGLGEQYF
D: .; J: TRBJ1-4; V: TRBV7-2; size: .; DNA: TGTGCCAGCAGCCGGGAGTCCCACGGGGCTGAAAAACTGTTTTTT; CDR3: CASSRESHGAEKLFF
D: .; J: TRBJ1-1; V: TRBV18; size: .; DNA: TGTGCCAGCTCACCACCGGCGGGGGTTGGCACTGAAGCTTTCTTT; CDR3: CASSPPAGVGTEAFF
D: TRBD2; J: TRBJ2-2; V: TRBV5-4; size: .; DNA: TGTGCCAGCACCCCCGGAGGAGCGGGGGGTACCGGGGAGCTGTTTTTT; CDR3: CASTPGGAGGTGELFF
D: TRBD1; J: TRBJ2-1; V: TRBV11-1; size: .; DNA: TGTGCCAGCAGCTTAGCCGGGACAGGGGGCTGGGATGAGCAGTTCTTC; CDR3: CASSLAGTGGWDEQFF
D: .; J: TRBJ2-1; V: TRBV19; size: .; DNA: TGTGCCAGCTTCGCCGAGGGCGCGGGTAATGAGCAGTTCTTC; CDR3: CASFAEGAGNEQFF
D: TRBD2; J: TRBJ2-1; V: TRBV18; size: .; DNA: TGTGCCAGCTCATCGTTAGCGGGGGGCGGGGAGCAGTTCTTC; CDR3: CASSSLAGGGEQFF
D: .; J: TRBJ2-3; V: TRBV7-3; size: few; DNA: TGTGCCAGCAGCTTAAGGCCCGCCGCAGATACGCAGTATTTT; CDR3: CASSLRPAADTQYF
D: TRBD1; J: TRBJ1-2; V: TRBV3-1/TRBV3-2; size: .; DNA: TGTGCCAGCAGCCAAGGGACAGGGGGAATTTATGGCTACACCTTC; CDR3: CASSQGTGGIYGYTF
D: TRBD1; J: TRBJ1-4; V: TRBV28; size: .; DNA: TGTGCCAGCAGCCGCCCAGGGACAGGGGAGGGTGAAAAACTGTTTTTT; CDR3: CASSRPGTGEGEKLFF
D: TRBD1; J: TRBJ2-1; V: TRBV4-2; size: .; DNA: TGTGCCAGCAGCCAACTCACAGGGGAGAGCTCCTACAATGAGCAGTTCTTC; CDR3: CASSQLTGESSYNEQFF
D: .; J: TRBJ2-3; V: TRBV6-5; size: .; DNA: TGTGCCAGCACTTCGGGGTTCACAGATACGCAGTATTTT; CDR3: CASTSGFTDTQYF
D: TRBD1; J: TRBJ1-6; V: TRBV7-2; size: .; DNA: TGTGCCAGCAGCTTTACAGGGGTCCAGGTACCCCTCCACTTT; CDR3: CASSFTGVQVPLHF
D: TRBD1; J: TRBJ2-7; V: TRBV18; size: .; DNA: TGTGCCAGCTCACCCTCCGGACAGGGGGCCAACGAGCAGTACTTC; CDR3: CASSPSGQGANEQYF
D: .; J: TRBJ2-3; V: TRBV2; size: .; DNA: TGTGCCAGCAGTGAGCGGGATACGCAGTATTTT; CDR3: CASSERDTQYF
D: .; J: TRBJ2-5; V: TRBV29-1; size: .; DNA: TGCAGCCCCAGCCAAGAGACCCAGTACTTC; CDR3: CSPSQETQYF